This T cell receptor beta chain was profiled in a study of molecular identifiers for immune sequencing clone quantification. MiXCR was run by TCRdb on the PCR reads, yielding one entry per CDR3 protein. The sample lists about 640,000 distinct CDR3 sequences; about 20% were seen once. The sample holds many counts of this clonotype. The source is a human donor in good health. Some libraries in this study had Jurkat cell RNA spiked in. The sample was naive CD8+ T cells from blood, with Jurkat cell RNA spiked in. Subset here: FACS-sorted CD8+CD4-CCR7+CD45RA+ naive T cells.

This CDR3 is CASSPSGRNQPQHF. For the CDR3, the DNA is TGTGCCAGCAGTCCATCCGGGCGAAATCAGCCCCAGCATTTT. The chain uses TRBV6-5 and TRBJ1-5; D gene ambiguous. Germline lookup yields CDR1 MNHEY and CDR2 SVGAGI. The CDR3 is 14 amino acids. The V end was cut by 5 bases, the J end by 4 bases, with 12 bases between.